A single sample gave rise to the 20 T cell receptor beta chains below, sequenced in a study of blood T cell repertoires in COVID-19 (dated by TCRdb to the early 2020s). Library creation used the immunoSEQ multiplex PCR assay. What TCRdb holds here is the immuneACCESS table cut down to in-frame rearrangements. Part of the clones is not present; checked against another copy, under half of the missing clones reflect an unresolved V gene, and the others are unexplained. Recorded for this sample are hundreds of thousands of clones; approximately 90% of them occurred a single time. Of the sample, 4.3% is held by the ten largest clones. Sequenced sample: peripheral blood. These receptors all come from a woman aged 25-40 years with acute or convalescent COVID-19.

This chain joins TRBV4-1 and TRBJ1-2, with TRBD1 as a possible D gene (6 bases). In germline, CDR1 is MGHRA, CDR2 YSYEKL. V shed 0 bases and J shed 6 bases, with 8 bases lying between them. The CDR3 totals 13 residues. DNA for the CDR3: TGCGCCAGCAGCCAAGAGGCAGGGGATGGCTACACCTTC. It codes for CASSQEAGDGYTF.

V usage is TRBV7-3 and J usage is TRBJ2-1; D is possibly TRBD1 (6 bases). Germline V gene data show CDR1 as SGHTA and CDR2 as FQGTGA. Trimming took off 6 bases at V and 5 bases at J, with 11 bases between the two ends. The length of the CDR3 is 13 residues. CDR3 region: CASSFNRDNEQFF. DNA of the CDR3: TGTGCCAGCAGTTTCAACAGGGACAATGAGCAGTTCTTC.

V gene TRBV14 combines with J gene TRBJ2-7; D is perhaps TRBD2 (6 bases). CDR3 size: 15 residues. With 1 base removed from V and 8 bases from J, the gap between germline ends came to 18 bases. Germline-derived CDR1 and CDR2 are SGHDN and FVKESK. In DNA form, the CDR3 reads TGTGCCAGCAGCCAAGGCAGAAGGGACTTGGTCCAGCAGTACTTC. It codes for CASSQGRRDLVQQYF.

The chain joins TRBV30 to TRBJ2-2; D gene uncertain. The V and J ends lost 5 bases and 6 bases respectively, with 22 bases between them. Germline V gene lookup returns CDR1 GTSNPN and CDR2 SVGIG (reference sequence). The CDR3 extends over 16 amino acids. The DNA for the CDR3 is TGTGCCTGGTGTGCGTTGGGCAACCGGTTCGCCGGGGAGCTGTTTTTT. This gives the protein CAWCALGNRFAGELFF. Together with reference TRBV30 and TRBJ2-2, the CDR3 gives the full variable domain: SQTIHQWPATLVQPVGSPLSLECTVEGTSNPNLYWYRQAAGRGLQLLFYSVGIGQISSEVPQNLSASRPQDRQFILSSKKLLLSDSGFYLCAWCALGNRFAGELFFGEGSRLTVL.

The J gene is TRBJ1-5, the V gene TRBV19; D ambiguous. Between the trimmed V and J ends, which lost 3 bases and 7 bases, there was a span of 19 bases. Germline values: CDR1 LNHDA, CDR2 SQIVND (reference sequence). The CDR3 consists of 16 residues. The CDR3 protein is CASSIQPRIVGQPQHF. The CDR3 DNA is TGTGCCAGTAGTATCCAGCCCCGAATAGTCGGGCAGCCCCAGCATTTT.

The chain employs TRBV7-8 and TRBJ1-5; D is possibly TRBD1 (6 bases). The germline CDR1 and CDR2 sequences are SGHVS and FQNEAQ. This CDR3 has 14 residues. The germline V and J ends were trimmed by 4 bases and 5 bases, with 12 bases remaining between them. The CDR3 DNA follows: TGTGCCAGCAGCTCCGACAGGTTCGATCAGCCCCAGCATTTT. Translation gives CASSSDRFDQPQHF.

This chain uses TRBV7-8 with TRBJ1-5, with D unresolved. With 3 bases removed from V and 5 bases from J, the gap between germline ends came to 11 bases. The CDR3 loop spans 14 amino acids. Germline loops: CDR1 SGHVS, CDR2 FQNEAQ. The CDR3 here is CASSFREPYQPQHF. The CDR3 DNA reads TGTGCCAGCAGCTTCCGGGAACCCTATCAGCCCCAGCATTTT.

The rearrangement links TRBV29-1 to TRBJ1-1; D remains unclear. This CDR3 region has 11 residues. Germline values: CDR1 SQVTM, CDR2 ANQGSEA. With 3 bases removed from V and 5 bases from J, the gap between germline ends came to 7 bases. CDR3 sequence reads: CSVDKRTEAFF. The CDR3 nucleotides are TGCAGCGTTGATAAGAGGACTGAAGCTTTCTTT.

This clone was found once. The chain has TRBV5-1 and TRBJ1-1; the match to TRBD1 covers 7 bases. V shed 1 base and J 0 bases; nucleotides not matched to a gene: 9. The CDR3 spans 17 residues. Looked up from germline, CDR1 is SGHRS and CDR2 is YFSETQ. As DNA, the CDR3 is TGCGCCAGCAGCTTGTACGTAGGGGGCCTAATGAACACTGAAGCTTTCTTT. Amino acids: CASSLYVGGLMNTEAFF.

The rearrangement uses TRBV5-1 and TRBJ2-7; the match to TRBD1 covers 10 bases. The V segment lost 7 bases and the J segment 2 bases; nucleotides outside the gene matches: 3. This CDR3 contains 13 residues. The germline gives CDR1 SGHRS, CDR2 YFSETQ. The CDR3 protein is CASSGQGTYEQYF. The CDR3 nucleotides are TGCGCCAGCTCGGGACAGGGGACCTACGAGCAGTACTTC.

CDR3: CASSLGAGGLSTDTQYF. The CDR3 bases are TGTGCCAGCAGTTTGGGAGCGGGGGGGCTTTCTACAGATACGCAGTATTTT. V is TRBV27 and J is TRBJ2-3; the match to TRBD2 covers 10 bases. CDR1 MNHEY and CDR2 SMNVEV come from the germline V gene (reference sequence). Unmatched junction bases numbered 9, after V lost 3 bases and J lost 3 bases. CDR3 size: 17 residues.

The chain links TRBV19 to TRBJ1-1; the D gene is possibly TRBD1 (5 bases). Between the trimmed V and J ends, which lost 0 bases and 8 bases, there was a span of 25 bases. Germline V gives CDR1 LNHDA, CDR2 SQIVND (reference sequence). CDR3 size: 18 residues. The CDR3 protein is CASSIDRPGHLFTEEAFF. The CDR3 region has the DNA TGTGCCAGTAGTATAGATCGGCCAGGGCATTTATTTACGGAAGAAGCTTTCTTT.

The J gene is TRBJ1-1, the V gene TRBV2, with D perhaps TRBD1 (5 bases). The CDR3 spans 13 residues. The V and J ends lost 11 bases and 4 bases respectively, with 17 bases between them. CDR1 is SNHLY and CDR2 is FYNNEI in the germline V gene. This CDR3 reads CAVGGWRGTEAFF. The CDR3 DNA reads TGTGCCGTAGGAGGGTGGAGGGGCACTGAAGCTTTCTTT.

This chain connects TRBV11-2 to TRBJ2-7, with 7 bases aligning to TRBD1. Germline values: CDR1 SGHAT, CDR2 FQNNGV. This CDR3 is 17 amino acids long. After removal of 1 base from V and 2 bases from J, the junction contained 11 bases not matched to a gene. The chain's CDR3 is CASSLGSWLDRTYEQYF. CDR3 in DNA: TGTGCCAGCAGCTTAGGGTCTTGGTTGGACAGGACCTACGAGCAGTACTTC.

V and J are TRBV12-5 and TRBJ2-2; 9 nucleotides line up with TRBD1. There are 16 residues in the CDR3. From germline, CDR1 is LGHNT and CDR2 FRNRAP. The trim removed 3 bases at V and 6 bases at J, leaving 8 bases unmatched. The chain's CDR3 is CASGLHSGQGAGELFF. The CDR3 DNA reads TGTGCTAGTGGTTTACACTCGGGACAGGGAGCCGGGGAGCTGTTTTTT.

The chain links TRBV7-8 to TRBJ2-2; 8 bases line up with TRBD2. CDR1 is SGHVS, CDR2 FQNEAQ, per germline. Germline trimming cut 5 bases from V and 7 bases from J; bases unmatched to any gene: 0. There are 12 residues in the CDR3. The DNA for the CDR3 is TGTGCCAGCAGCCGGGGGGGCGGGGAGCTGTTTTTT. Translation gives CASSRGGGELFF.

The chain uses TRBV5-4 and TRBJ2-7; 10 nucleotides agree with TRBD1. The V gene's germline CDR1 is SGHNT and CDR2 YYREEE (reference sequence). The CDR3 loop spans 13 amino acids. Trimming cost V 3 bases and J 11 bases; bases outside gene matches: 8. The CDR3 protein is CASSYSGTGEEYF. In DNA form, the CDR3 reads TGTGCCAGCAGCTACTCCGGGACAGGGGAGGAGTACTTC. The full variable domain, completed using reference TRBV5-4 and TRBJ2-7, is ETGVTQSPTHLIKTRGQQVTLRCSSQSGHNTVSWYQQALGQGPQFIFQYYREEENGRGNFPPRFSGLQFPNYSSELNVNALELDDSALYLCASSYSGTGEEYFGPGTRLTVT.

The J gene is TRBJ2-1, the V gene TRBV18; D is perhaps TRBD2 (6 bases). Germline V gives CDR1 KGHSH, CDR2 LQKENI. The CDR3 contains 16 residues. Between the trimmed V and J ends, which lost 3 bases and 4 bases, there was a span of 16 bases. CDR3 loop: CASSPLRTGDYNEQFF. DNA of the CDR3: TGTGCCAGCTCACCGCTAAGAACGGGGGATTACAATGAGCAGTTCTTC. Based on the CDR3 plus reference TRBV18 and TRBJ2-1, the full variable domain is NAGVMQNPRHLVRRRGQEARLRCSPMKGHSHVYWYRQLPEEGLKFMVYLQKENIIDESGMPKERFSAEFPKEGPSILRIQQVVRGDSAAYFCASSPLRTGDYNEQFFGPGTRLTVL.

CDR3 coding DNA: TGTGCCAGCAGGGGCCCAACACACAGTGCTTCACCCCTCCACTTT. This codes for CASRGPTHSASPLHF. The chain employs TRBV6-5 and TRBJ1-6, with no clear D. This CDR3 contains 15 residues. Germline V lookup: CDR1 MNHEY, CDR2 SVGAGI. V was pared by 6 bases and J by 9 bases, with 18 bases between.

The V gene is TRBV5-4, the J gene TRBJ1-4; weak D call: TRBD1 (5 bases). This CDR3 has 17 residues. The V end was cut by 3 bases, the J end by 10 bases, with 25 bases between. Per the germline V gene, CDR1 is SGHNT and CDR2 is YYREEE (reference sequence). CDR3 amino acids: CASSSGQGQALTGKLFF. The CDR3 DNA reads as TGTGCCAGCAGCTCCGGCCAGGGCCAGGCCTTAACTGGAAAACTGTTTTTT. Variable domain in full (rest from reference TRBV5-4 and TRBJ1-4): ETGVTQSPTHLIKTRGQQVTLRCSSQSGHNTVSWYQQALGQGPQFIFQYYREEENGRGNFPPRFSGLQFPNYSSELNVNALELDDSALYLCASSSGQGQALTGKLFFGSGTQLSVL.